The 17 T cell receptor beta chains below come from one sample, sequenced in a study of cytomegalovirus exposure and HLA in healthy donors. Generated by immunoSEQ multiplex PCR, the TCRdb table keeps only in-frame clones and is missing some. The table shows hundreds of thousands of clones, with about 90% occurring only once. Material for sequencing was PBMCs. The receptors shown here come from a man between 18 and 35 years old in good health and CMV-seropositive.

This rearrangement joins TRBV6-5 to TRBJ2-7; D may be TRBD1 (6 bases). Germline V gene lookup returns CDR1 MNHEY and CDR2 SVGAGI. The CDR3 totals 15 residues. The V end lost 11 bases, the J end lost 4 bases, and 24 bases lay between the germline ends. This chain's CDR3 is CAARADAMDRYEQYF. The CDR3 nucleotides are TGTGCCGCCCGAGCCGACGCCATGGACAGATACGAGCAGTACTTC.

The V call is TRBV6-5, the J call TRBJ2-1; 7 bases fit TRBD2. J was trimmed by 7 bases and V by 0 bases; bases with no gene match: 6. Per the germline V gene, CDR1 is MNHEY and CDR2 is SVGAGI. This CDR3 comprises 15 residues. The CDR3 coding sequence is TGTGCCAGCAGTTACTCGTCGGGGGAGGGGAATGAGCAGTTCTTC. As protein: CASSYSSGEGNEQFF.

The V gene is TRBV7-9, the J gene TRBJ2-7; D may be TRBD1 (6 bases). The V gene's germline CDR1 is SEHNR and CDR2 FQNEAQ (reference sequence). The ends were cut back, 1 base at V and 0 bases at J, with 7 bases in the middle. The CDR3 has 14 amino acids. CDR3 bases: TGTGCCAGCAGCTTAGAGGGACACTCCTACGAGCAGTACTTC. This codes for CASSLEGHSYEQYF.

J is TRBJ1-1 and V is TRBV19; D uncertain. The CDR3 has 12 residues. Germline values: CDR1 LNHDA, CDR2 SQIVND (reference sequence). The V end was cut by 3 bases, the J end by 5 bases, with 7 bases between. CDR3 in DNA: TGTGCCAGTAGTATGGGTTCAACTGAAGCTTTCTTT. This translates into CASSMGSTEAFF. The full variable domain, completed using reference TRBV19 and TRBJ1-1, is DGGITQSPKYLFRKEGQNVTLSCEQNLNHDAMYWYRQDPGQGLRLIYYSQIVNDFQKGDIAEGYSVSREKKESFPLTVTSAQKNPTAFYLCASSMGSTEAFFGQGTRLTVV.

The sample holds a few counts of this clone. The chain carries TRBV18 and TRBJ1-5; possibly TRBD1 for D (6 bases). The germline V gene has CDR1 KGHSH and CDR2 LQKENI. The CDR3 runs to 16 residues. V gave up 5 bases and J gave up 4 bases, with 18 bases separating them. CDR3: CASSNIGGDGNQPQHF. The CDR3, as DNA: TGTGCCAGCTCAAACATAGGGGGAGATGGTAATCAGCCCCAGCATTTT.

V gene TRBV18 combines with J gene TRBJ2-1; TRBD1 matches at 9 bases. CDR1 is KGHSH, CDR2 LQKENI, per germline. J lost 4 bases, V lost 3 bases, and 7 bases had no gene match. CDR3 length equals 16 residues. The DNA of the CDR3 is TGTGCCAGCTCACCGAATTGGGGACAGGGATACAATGAGCAGTTCTTC. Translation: CASSPNWGQGYNEQFF.

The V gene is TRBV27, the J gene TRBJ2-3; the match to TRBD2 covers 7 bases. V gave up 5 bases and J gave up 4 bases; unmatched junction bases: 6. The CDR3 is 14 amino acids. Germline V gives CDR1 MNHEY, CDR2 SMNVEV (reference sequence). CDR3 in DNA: TGTGCCAGCAGTCCGGGAGGCAATGCAGATACGCAGTATTTT. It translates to CASSPGGNADTQYF.

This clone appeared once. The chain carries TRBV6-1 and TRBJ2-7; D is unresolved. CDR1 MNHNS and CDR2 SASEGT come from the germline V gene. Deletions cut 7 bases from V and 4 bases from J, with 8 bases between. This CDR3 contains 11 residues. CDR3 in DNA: TGTGCCAGCACGCTCCTGTACGAGCAGTACTTC. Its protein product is CASTLLYEQYF.

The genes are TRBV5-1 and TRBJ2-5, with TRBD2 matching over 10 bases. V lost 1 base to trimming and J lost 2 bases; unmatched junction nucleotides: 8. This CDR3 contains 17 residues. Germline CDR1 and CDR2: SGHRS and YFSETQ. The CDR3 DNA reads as TGCGCCAGCAGCTTGTCAGCGGGAGGGCCAGGGCAAGAGACCCAGTACTTC. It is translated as CASSLSAGGPGQETQYF.

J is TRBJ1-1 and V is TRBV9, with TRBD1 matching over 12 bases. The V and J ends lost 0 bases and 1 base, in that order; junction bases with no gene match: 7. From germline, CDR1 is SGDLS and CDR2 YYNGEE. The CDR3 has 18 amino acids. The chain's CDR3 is CASSVAPGTGGENTEAFF. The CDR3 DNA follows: TGTGCCAGCAGCGTAGCCCCCGGGACAGGGGGCGAGAACACTGAAGCTTTCTTT.

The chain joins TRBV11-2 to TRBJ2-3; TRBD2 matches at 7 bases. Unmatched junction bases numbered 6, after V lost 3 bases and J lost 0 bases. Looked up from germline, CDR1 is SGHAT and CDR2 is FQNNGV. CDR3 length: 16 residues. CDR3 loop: CASSFHKAGSTDTQYF. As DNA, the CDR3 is TGTGCCAGCAGCTTCCACAAAGCGGGAAGCACAGATACGCAGTATTTT.

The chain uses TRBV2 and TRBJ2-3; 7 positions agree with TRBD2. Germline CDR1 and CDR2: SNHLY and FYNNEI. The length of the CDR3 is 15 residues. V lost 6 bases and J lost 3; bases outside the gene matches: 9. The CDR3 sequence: CASRERLAVTDTQYF. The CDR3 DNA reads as TGTGCCAGCAGGGAGAGGCTAGCGGTAACAGATACGCAGTATTTT.

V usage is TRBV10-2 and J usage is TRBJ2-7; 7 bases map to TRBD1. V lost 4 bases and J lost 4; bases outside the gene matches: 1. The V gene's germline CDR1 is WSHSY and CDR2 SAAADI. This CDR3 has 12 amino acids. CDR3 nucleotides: TGCGCCAGCAGTGGACAGGGTTACGAGCAGTACTTC. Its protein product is CASSGQGYEQYF.

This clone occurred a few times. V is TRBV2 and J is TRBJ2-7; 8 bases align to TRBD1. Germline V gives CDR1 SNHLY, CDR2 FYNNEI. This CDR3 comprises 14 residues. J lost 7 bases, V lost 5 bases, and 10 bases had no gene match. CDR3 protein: CASSYLQGAGEQYF. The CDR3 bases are TGTGCCAGCAGTTACCTGCAGGGGGCGGGTGAGCAGTACTTC.

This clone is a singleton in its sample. CDR3 loop: CASSRSDRGYGYTF. In nucleotides, the CDR3 is TGCGCCAGCAGCCGGTCGGACAGGGGATATGGCTACACCTTC. This chain joins TRBV4-1 and TRBJ1-2; TRBD1 aligns across 9 bases. With 4 bases clipped from V and 5 bases from J, the junction kept 5 bases outside the gene matches. This CDR3 has 14 amino acids. The germline V gene encodes CDR1 MGHRA and CDR2 YSYEKL.

The CDR3 loop is CASSSGRSSREGYTF. CDR3 nucleotides: TGCGCCAGCAGCTCCGGTAGGTCCTCCCGAGAAGGCTACACCTTC. The rearrangement links TRBV5-1 to TRBJ1-2; D is uncertain. V was clipped by 3 bases and J by 8 bases, with 20 bases between them. The CDR3 has 15 residues. Germline V gene data show CDR1 as SGHRS and CDR2 as YFSETQ.

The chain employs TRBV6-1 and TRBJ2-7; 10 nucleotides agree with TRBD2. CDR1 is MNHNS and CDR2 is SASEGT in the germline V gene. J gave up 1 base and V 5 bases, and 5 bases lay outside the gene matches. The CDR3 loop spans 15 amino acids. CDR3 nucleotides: TGTGCCAGCAGTAAATCTAGCGGGAGTTCCTACGAGCAGTACTTC. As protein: CASSKSSGSSYEQYF.